Below are 22 T cell receptor beta chains sequenced from a single sample in a study of regulatory T cells in long-lasting Graves disease. Arm-PCR with iRepertoire HTBI primers amplified the CDR3 regions for these TCR beta libraries. Each CDR3 protein gets one entry after TCRdb re-called the multiplex PCR reads with MiXCR. This table has under 450,000 distinct CDR3 sequences, about 17% appearing once. As for time point: newly diagnosed GD, antithyroid drugs for less than 3 months. The TCR library was made from RNA that had been extracted from PBMCs in TRIzol. This same sample was also part of a study on T cells in Graves' hyperthyroidism and ophthalmopathy.

The material sequenced was peripheral blood mononuclear cells (PBMCs), taken at new diagnosis, from a patient treated with antithyroid drugs. These receptors all stem from a woman under 30 with Graves disease.

The chain combines TRBV2 with TRBJ2-6; 10 bases agree with TRBD1. Looked up from germline, CDR1 is SNHLY and CDR2 is FYNNEI. The ends lost 2 bases at V and 3 bases at J; junction bases unmatched: 7. This CDR3 has 18 residues. The CDR3 DNA is TGTGCCAGCAGTGAATTGGGACAGGGGACTGGTGGGGCCAACGTCCTGACTTTC. Its protein is CASSELGQGTGGANVLTF.

This clonotype has more than one count but fewer than ten. The chain uses TRBV5-4 and TRBJ2-3; 13 bases fit TRBD2. There are 17 residues in the CDR3. CDR1 and CDR2 (germline): SGHNT, YYREEE (reference sequence). V gave up 4 bases and J gave up 1 base; unmatched junction bases: 6. The CDR3 loop is CASSQGLAGSGTDTQYF. The CDR3 bases are TGTGCCAGCAGCCAGGGACTAGCGGGGTCTGGCACAGATACGCAGTATTTT. Full variable domain (outside the CDR3, taken from reference TRBV5-4 and TRBJ2-3): ETGVTQSPTHLIKTRGQQVTLRCSSQSGHNTVSWYQQALGQGPQFIFQYYREEENGRGNFPPRFSGLQFPNYSSELNVNALELDDSALYLCASSQGLAGSGTDTQYFGPGTRLTVL.

J is TRBJ2-5 and V is TRBV5-6; D is perhaps TRBD1 (5 bases). This CDR3 comprises 14 residues. From germline, CDR1 is SGHDT and CDR2 YYEEEE. V was clipped by 3 bases and J by 0 bases, with 9 bases between them. For the CDR3, the DNA is TGTGCCAGCAGCTCCGGCAGGGACCAAGAGACCCAGTACTTC. Its protein product is CASSSGRDQETQYF.

The V gene is TRBV12-5, the J gene TRBJ2-2; D remains unclear. The CDR3 covers 14 residues. Germline values: CDR1 LGHNT, CDR2 FRNRAP. With 1 base removed from V and 1 base from J, the gap between germline ends came to 4 bases. The CDR3 DNA is TGTGCTAGTGGTTTGGGACAGAACACCGGGGAGCTGTTTTTT. Protein: CASGLGQNTGELFF.

At least ten counts were recorded for this clonotype. The V gene is TRBV14, the J gene TRBJ2-3; tentative D call: TRBD1 (6 bases). The CDR3 runs to 17 residues. With 1 base removed from V and 5 bases from J, the gap between germline ends came to 19 bases. CDR1 is SGHDN and CDR2 is FVKESK in the germline V gene. The CDR3 DNA reads TGTGCCAGCAGCCAAGGATTAGGGACATGGAACGTAGATACGCAGTATTTT. Its translation: CASSQGLGTWNVDTQYF.

This clonotype was observed many times. The V call is TRBV30, the J call TRBJ2-7; perhaps TRBD2 as D (6 bases). Germline assignment: CDR1 GTSNPN and CDR2 SVGIG (reference sequence). The CDR3 extends over 12 amino acids. V dropped 4 bases and J dropped 7 bases, with 14 bases sitting between them. The CDR3 protein is CAWNSLGGEQYF. The CDR3, as DNA: TGTGCCTGGAACTCCTTGGGGGGAGAGCAGTACTTC. Using reference TRBV30 and TRBJ2-7 for the parts outside the CDR3, the full variable domain is SQTIHQWPATLVQPVGSPLSLECTVEGTSNPNLYWYRQAAGRGLQLLFYSVGIGQISSEVPQNLSASRPQDRQFILSSKKLLLSDSGFYLCAWNSLGGEQYFGPGTRLTVT.

V is TRBV7-9 and J is TRBJ2-5; D is uncertain. The CDR3 loop spans 15 amino acids. Germline CDR1 is SEHNR and CDR2 is FQNEAQ (reference sequence). Trimming removed 5 bases from V and 5 bases from J, with 18 bases in between. CDR3 loop: CASSPIGALRETQYF. In DNA, the CDR3 is TGTGCCAGCAGCCCCATAGGTGCCCTCAGGGAGACCCAGTACTTC.

This chain uses TRBV27 with TRBJ1-4; TRBD1 agrees at 7 bases. V shed 6 bases, J shed 8 bases, and the junction held 9 bases outside the gene matches. The germline gives CDR1 MNHEY, CDR2 SMNVEV (reference sequence). The CDR3 extends over 14 amino acids. This chain's CDR3 is CASSQQGPGEKLFF. DNA of the CDR3: TGTGCCAGCAGCCAACAGGGGCCGGGGGAAAAACTGTTTTTT.

This clonotype occurred a few times. The rearrangement links TRBV10-3 to TRBJ2-1; 7 positions agree with TRBD2. The CDR3 covers 14 residues. CDR1 and CDR2 (germline): ENHRY, SYGVKD. V trimming: 6 bases; J trimming: 4 bases; junction bases outside the gene matches: 6. CDR3 in DNA: TGTGCCATCAGAGAGGGAGGGTCTTACAATGAGCAGTTCTTC. Protein product: CAIREGGSYNEQFF.

This clonotype showed up many times. The chain couples TRBV3-1 to TRBJ1-1; 11 bases line up with TRBD1. Germline-derived CDR1 and CDR2 are LGHDT and YNNKEL (reference sequence). V lost 5 bases, J lost 5 bases, and 4 bases stayed unmatched. The CDR3 covers 14 residues. CDR3 sequence reads: CASSTGDRGTEAFF. The CDR3 DNA reads TGTGCCAGCAGCACTGGGGACAGGGGGACTGAAGCTTTCTTT.

In its sample, this clonotype was seen a few times. This rearrangement joins TRBV27 to TRBJ1-1; D unclear. This CDR3 contains 11 residues. Germline V CDR1 and CDR2: MNHEY, SMNVEV (reference sequence). The V and J ends lost 8 bases and 1 base respectively, with 5 bases between them. CDR3 loop: CASVQNTEAFF. In DNA form, the CDR3 reads TGTGCCAGCGTCCAGAACACTGAAGCTTTCTTT.

This clonotype has just a few counts. The rearrangement uses TRBV10-1 and TRBJ2-2; D is perhaps TRBD1 (5 bases). Germline-derived CDR1 and CDR2 are WNHNN and SYGVQD (reference sequence). The CDR3 covers 13 residues. The germline V and J ends were trimmed by 5 bases and 8 bases, with 12 bases remaining between them. The CDR3 bases are TGCGCCAGCAGTAGGCAGGGTGATGGGGAGCTGTTTTTT. It yields the protein CASSRQGDGELFF.

This clonotype has ten or more counts. The chain joins TRBV14 to TRBJ2-1; D possibly corresponds to TRBD2 (6 bases). Deletions cut 4 bases from V and 0 bases from J, with 16 bases between. The CDR3 has 17 residues. Germline V gene data show CDR1 as SGHDN and CDR2 as FVKESK. For the CDR3, the DNA is TGTGCCAGCAGCCCACGGGGGAACCCCAGCTCCTACAATGAGCAGTTCTTC. Translation: CASSPRGNPSSYNEQFF.

Comments on this clonotype: A much larger clone lies a single base off, so this may be a read error. The gene calls are TRBV20-1 and TRBJ2-3, with D unclear. The V gene's germline CDR1 is DFQATT and CDR2 SNEGSKA (reference sequence). V was pared by 3 bases and J by 2 bases, with 12 bases between. This CDR3 has 14 amino acids. The CDR3 sequence: CSARGIGLTDTQYF. The CDR3 DNA is TGCAGTGCTAGGGGAATCGGGCTCACAGATACGCAGTATTTT.

In this sample, this clonotype turned up a few times. This chain joins TRBV24-1 and TRBJ2-1; 11 bases match TRBD2. The CDR3 sequence is 15 residues long. V shed 8 bases, J shed 6 bases, and the junction held 8 bases outside the gene matches. CDR1 and CDR2 from the germline V gene are KGHDR and SFDVKD. The CDR3 sequence: CATMSGLAETNEQFF. CDR3 DNA sequence: TGTGCCACCATGTCGGGACTAGCGGAGACCAATGAGCAGTTCTTC.

Concerning this clonotype: This could be a read error, since a much larger clone is one nucleotide away. The CDR3 DNA reads as TGTGCCAGCAGCTTTGGTGATTACTACGAGCGGTACTTC. Amino acid sequence: CASSFGDYYERYF. The V gene is TRBV11-2, the J gene TRBJ2-7, with D hard to call. Per germline, CDR1 SGHAT and CDR2 FQNNGV. The CDR3 loop spans 13 amino acids. Variable domain in full (rest from reference TRBV11-2 and TRBJ2-7): EAGVAQSPRYKIIEKRQSVAFWCNPISGHATLYWYQQILGQGPKLLIQFQNNGVVDDSQLPKDRFSAERLKGVDSTLKIQPAKLEDSAVYLCASSFGDYYERYFGPGTRLTVT.

This clonotype has at least ten counts. The CDR3 DNA reads TGTGCCAGTAGTAAGCTGACGGTCTGGACAGGGGAAATGAACACTGAAGCTTTCTTT. Translating gives CASSKLTVWTGEMNTEAFF. This chain joins TRBV19 and TRBJ1-1, with TRBD1 identical over 9 bases. The ends lost 4 bases at V and 0 bases at J; junction bases unmatched: 15. The CDR3 covers 19 residues. Germline CDR1 reads LNHDA; CDR2 reads SQIVND (reference sequence).

This chain joins TRBV20-1 and TRBJ1-5, with 7 bases that match TRBD1. The V and J ends lost 2 bases and 2 bases, in that order; junction bases with no gene match: 12. Germline-derived CDR1 and CDR2 are DFQATT and SNEGSKA (reference sequence). This CDR3 comprises 17 residues. As DNA, the CDR3 is TGCAGTGCTAGAACTACCACAGGGGTGATGGGCAATCAGCCCCAGCATTTT. Its translation: CSARTTTGVMGNQPQHF.

This clonotype has a count of ten or more. The chain combines TRBV20-1 with TRBJ2-7, with 10 bases that match TRBD1. J was trimmed by 4 bases and V by 0 bases; bases with no gene match: 9. The length of the CDR3 is 16 residues. From germline, CDR1 is DFQATT and CDR2 SNEGSKA (reference sequence). CDR3 protein: CSARDLGTGQGYEQYF. CDR3 bases: TGCAGTGCTAGAGATCTCGGGACGGGACAGGGGTACGAGCAGTACTTC.

This clonotype has at least ten counts. This chain uses TRBV12-3 or TRBV12-4 with TRBJ1-5; weak D call: TRBD1 (5 bases). V was trimmed by 4 bases and J by 4 bases, leaving 14 bases between them. The CDR3 has 15 residues. CDR3 residues: CASSSEGQANQPQHF. The CDR3, as DNA: TGTGCCAGCAGTTCCGAGGGGCAGGCTAATCAGCCCCAGCATTTT.

This chain connects TRBV19 to TRBJ1-5, with D uncertain. V lost 3 bases to trimming and J lost 3 bases, with 9 bases between them. The CDR3 consists of 14 residues. In germline, CDR1 is LNHDA, CDR2 SQIVND (reference sequence). The CDR3: CASSILGSNQPQHF. The CDR3 nucleotides read TGTGCCAGTAGTATTCTGGGGTCCAATCAGCCCCAGCATTTT.

This clonotype was seen many times. This chain uses TRBV30 with TRBJ2-7; D may be TRBD1 or TRBD2 (5 bases each). The CDR3 sequence is 16 residues long. The V and J ends lost 0 bases and 4 bases respectively, with 19 bases between them. The germline gives CDR1 GTSNPN, CDR2 SVGIG (reference sequence). DNA for the CDR3: TGTGCCTGGAGTGTGGGGGATCCCCCCACAAGGTACGAGCAGTACTTC. This codes for CAWSVGDPPTRYEQYF.